The 14 T cell receptor beta chains in this list originate from one sample, sequenced in a study of blood T cell repertoires in COVID-19. The repertoire was sequenced with immunoSEQ multiplex PCR; TCRdb's copy has only in-frame clones and lacks some. The data hold approximately 100,000 clones, with roughly 80% observed a single time. Sequenced input: peripheral blood. These receptors all stem from a man between 60 and 75 years old with acute or convalescent COVID-19.

The V gene is TRBV9, the J gene TRBJ2-4; 8 nucleotides line up with TRBD1. The length of the CDR3 is 14 residues. Trimming cost V 3 bases and J 8 bases; bases outside gene matches: 7. Germline-derived CDR1 and CDR2 are SGDLS and YYNGEE. The CDR3 reads CASSGAQGADIQYF. Here the CDR3 DNA reads TGTGCCAGCAGCGGGGCGCAGGGGGCGGACATTCAGTACTTC. Based on the CDR3 plus reference TRBV9 and TRBJ2-4, the full variable domain is DSGVTQTPKHLITATGQRVTLRCSPRSGDLSVYWYQQSLDQGLQFLIQYYNGEERAKGNILERFSAQQFPDLHSELNLSSLELGDSALYFCASSGAQGADIQYFGAGTRLSVL.

The rearrangement uses TRBV18 and TRBJ2-1, with D perhaps matching TRBD2 (6 bases). The V end was cut by 2 bases, the J end by 10 bases, with 21 bases between. This CDR3 has 16 residues. Germline-derived CDR1 and CDR2 are KGHSH and LQKENI. Here the CDR3 reads CASSPNSGRGYGEQFF. The CDR3 DNA sequence: TGTGCCAGCTCACCAAATTCGGGGCGGGGCTACGGAGAGCAGTTCTTC.

The chain combines TRBV3-1 (or the pseudogene TRBV3-2) with TRBJ2-7; 10 nucleotides match TRBD2. Looked up from germline, CDR1 is LGHDT and CDR2 is YNNKEL (reference sequence). V shed 0 bases, J shed 0 bases, and the junction held 5 bases outside the gene matches. The CDR3 runs to 17 residues. Here the CDR3 reads CASSQDISGGPSYEQYF. The CDR3, as DNA: TGTGCCAGCAGCCAAGATATTAGCGGGGGGCCCTCCTACGAGCAGTACTTC.

This chain joins TRBV19 and TRBJ2-3; TRBD1 matches at 8 bases. J gave up 12 bases and V 4 bases, and 9 bases lay outside the gene matches. Germline V gene lookup returns CDR1 LNHDA and CDR2 SQIVND (reference sequence). The CDR3 has 13 amino acids. The CDR3: CASSKGQGNFQYF. The CDR3 DNA reads TGTGCCAGTAGTAAAGGACAGGGAAATTTTCAGTATTTT.

The chain combines TRBV6-6 with TRBJ2-2, with D perhaps matching TRBD1 (8 bases). The length of the CDR3 is 15 residues. The ends were cut back, 6 bases at V and 3 bases at J, with 14 bases in the middle. CDR1 is MNHNY and CDR2 is SVGAGI in the germline V gene (reference sequence). The CDR3 sequence is CASSLTGGDTGELFF. CDR3 DNA sequence: TGTGCCAGCAGCCTTACAGGGGGGGACACCGGGGAGCTGTTTTTT.

The chain links TRBV19 to TRBJ2-1; TRBD2 agrees at 10 bases. The CDR3 covers 17 residues. V trimming: 7 bases; J trimming: 1 base; junction bases outside the gene matches: 10. Germline V gene data show CDR1 as LNHDA and CDR2 as SQIVND (reference sequence). CDR3 sequence reads: CASKGAGGPGSYNEQFF. The DNA for the CDR3 is TGTGCCAGTAAAGGAGCGGGAGGGCCAGGGTCCTACAATGAGCAGTTCTTC.

The chain joins TRBV7-9 to TRBJ2-7; 9 nucleotides match TRBD2. From germline, CDR1 is SEHNR and CDR2 FQNEAQ (reference sequence). CDR3 size: 14 residues. V lost 2 bases to trimming and J lost 2 bases; unmatched junction nucleotides: 1. The CDR3 spells CASSLSGRPYEQYF. The CDR3, as DNA: TGTGCCAGCAGCTTAAGCGGGAGGCCCTACGAGCAGTACTTC.

The gene calls are TRBV7-2 and TRBJ1-6, with D tentatively TRBD1 (6 bases). There are 15 residues in the CDR3. The germline V and J ends were trimmed by 5 bases and 2 bases, with 10 bases remaining between them. The germline CDR1 and CDR2 sequences are SGHTA and FQGNSA. The CDR3 spells CASSPRQAYNSPLHF. The CDR3 DNA sequence: TGTGCCAGCAGCCCCCGACAGGCCTATAATTCACCCCTCCACTTT.

The chain employs TRBV18 and TRBJ1-2; D gene unclear. There are 15 residues in the CDR3. CDR1 and CDR2 from the germline V gene are KGHSH and LQKENI. The ends were cut back, 1 base at V and 0 bases at J, with 9 bases in the middle. DNA for the CDR3: TGTGCCAGCTCACCACTTAATTCAGCTAACTATGGCTACACCTTC. As protein: CASSPLNSANYGYTF.

This chain uses TRBV10-1 with TRBJ2-3; TRBD2 aligns across 8 bases. The CDR3 is made up of 14 amino acids. Trimming at V came to 3 bases and at J to 4 bases, leaving 3 bases not matched to a gene. Germline V CDR1 and CDR2: WNHNN, SYGVQD (reference sequence). Written as DNA, the CDR3 is TGCGCCAGCAGTGACCCACTAGCGGCAGATACGCAGTATTTT. Amino acids: CASSDPLAADTQYF.

In its sample, this clone was seen once. This rearrangement joins TRBV9 to TRBJ1-6; D gene unclear. Trimming cost V 4 bases and J 9 bases, with 23 bases left between them. This CDR3 has 17 amino acids. Looked up from germline, CDR1 is SGDLS and CDR2 is YYNGEE. The CDR3 sequence: CASSFHPDTAGGSPLHF. In nucleotides, the CDR3 is TGTGCCAGCAGCTTCCACCCCGACACAGCGGGAGGTTCACCCCTCCACTTT. The whole variable domain, remainder taken from reference TRBV9 and TRBJ1-6, is DSGVTQTPKHLITATGQRVTLRCSPRSGDLSVYWYQQSLDQGLQFLIQYYNGEERAKGNILERFSAQQFPDLHSELNLSSLELGDSALYFCASSFHPDTAGGSPLHFGNGTRLTVT.

The chain joins TRBV6-1 to TRBJ2-1; 9 nucleotides line up with TRBD2. Germline CDR1 is MNHNS and CDR2 is SASEGT. The CDR3 loop spans 16 amino acids. With V trimmed by 2 bases and J by 3 bases, 5 bases remained unmatched. The CDR3 protein is CASSEFVSGSYNEQFF. Written as DNA, the CDR3 is TGTGCCAGCAGTGAATTTGTTAGCGGGAGCTACAATGAGCAGTTCTTC.

The chain recombines TRBV28 with TRBJ2-7; D remains unclear. Germline CDR1 is MDHEN and CDR2 is SYDVKM. V was pared by 3 bases and J by 0 bases, with 12 bases between. The CDR3 has 15 residues. CDR3 in DNA: TGTGCCAGCAGTTTCCGGGTAAAGAGCTCCTACGAGCAGTACTTC. It translates to CASSFRVKSSYEQYF.

The genes are TRBV6-5 and TRBJ2-3; a possible D gene is TRBD1 (6 bases). Germline CDR1 reads MNHEY; CDR2 reads SVGAGI. V shed 6 bases and J shed 3 bases, with 10 bases lying between them. This CDR3 has 13 amino acids. DNA of the CDR3: TGTGCCAGCAGAGAGACAGGTACAGATACGCAGTATTTT. Translation: CASRETGTDTQYF.